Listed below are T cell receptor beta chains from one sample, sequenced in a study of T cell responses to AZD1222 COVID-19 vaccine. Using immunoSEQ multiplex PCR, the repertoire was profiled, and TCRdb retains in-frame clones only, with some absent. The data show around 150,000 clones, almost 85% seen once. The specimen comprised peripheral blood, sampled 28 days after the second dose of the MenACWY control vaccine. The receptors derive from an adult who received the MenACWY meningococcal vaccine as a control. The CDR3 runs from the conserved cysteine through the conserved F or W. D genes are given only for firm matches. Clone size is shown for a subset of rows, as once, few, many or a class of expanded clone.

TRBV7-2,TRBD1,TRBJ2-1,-,TGTGCCAGCAGCCTGCAGGGGGCTGACTACAATGAGCAGTTCTTC,CASSLQGADYNEQFF
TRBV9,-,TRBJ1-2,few,TGTGCCAGCAGCGTGGAGGGTGGCCTGATGAGTGGCTACACCTTC,CASSVEGGLMSGYTF
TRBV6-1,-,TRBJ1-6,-,TGTGCCAGCAGTGAGGGACCGTCCGGTTACCTATGGAATTCACCCCTCCACTTT,CASSEGPSGYLWNSPLHF
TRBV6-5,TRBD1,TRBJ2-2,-,TGTGCCAGCAGGGGGACAGGGACTACCACCGGGGAGCTGTTTTTT,CASRGTGTTTGELFF
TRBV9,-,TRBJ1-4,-,TGTGCCAGCAGCCCTCGCCAGGGGCCCAATGAAAAACTGTTTTTT,CASSPRQGPNEKLFF
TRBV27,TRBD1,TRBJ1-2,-,TGTGCCAGCAAACCCCGGGGAGGGGGCAAGGTCCCCGGCTACACCTTC,CASKPRGGGKVPGYTF
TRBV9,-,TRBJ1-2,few,TGTGCCAGCAGCGTAGTGGGGTTCTATGGCTACACCTTC,CASSVVGFYGYTF
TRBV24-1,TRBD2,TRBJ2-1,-,TGTGCCACCAGTGATAGAGCGGGGGCCCCGGGGAATGAGCAGTTCTTC,CATSDRAGAPGNEQFF
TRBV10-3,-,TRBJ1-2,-,TGTGCCATCGGGGGAGGCGACTATGGCTACACCTTC,CAIGGGDYGYTF
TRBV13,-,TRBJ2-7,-,TGTGCCAGCAGCTTAGGCCTAGATACCTACGAGCAGTACTTC,CASSLGLDTYEQYF
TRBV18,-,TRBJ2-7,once,TGTGCCAGCTCACCACCCCCCTCGGGCGAGCAGTACTTC,CASSPPPSGEQYF
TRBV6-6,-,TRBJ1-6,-,TGTGCCAGCCGGCAGGGGTCGAGTTCACCCCTCCACTTT,CASRQGSSSPLHF
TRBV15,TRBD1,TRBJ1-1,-,TGTGCCACTGGCAAGGGACAGTCGGCCCAGAACACTGAAGCTTTCTTT,CATGKGQSAQNTEAFF
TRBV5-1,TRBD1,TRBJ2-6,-,TGCGCCAGCAGCGGCGGGACAGGGGGGACCAACGTCCTGACTTTC,CASSGGTGGTNVLTF
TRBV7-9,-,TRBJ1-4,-,TGTGCCAGCAGCTCCATGGTCCCCCGGGTAGAGGCAAAACTGTTTTTT,CASSSMVPRVEAKLFF
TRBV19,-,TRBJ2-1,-,TGTGCCAGTAGTATAGTTGGGACTTCCTCTGAGCAGTTCTTC,CASSIVGTSSEQFF
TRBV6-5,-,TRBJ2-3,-,TGTGCCAGCACCCCGCCGGGGATACATACGCAGTATTTT,CASTPPGIHTQYF
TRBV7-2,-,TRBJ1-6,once,TGTGCCAGCAGCCCAGGGTCGGTTGCACCCCTCCACTTT,CASSPGSVAPLHF
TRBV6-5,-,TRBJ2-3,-,TGTGCCAGCAGTTACTCGGGACCAGATACGCAGTATTTT,CASSYSGPDTQYF
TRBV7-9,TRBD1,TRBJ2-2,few,TGTGCCAGCAGCTTGGCCAGGACAGGGATCACCGGGGAGCTGTTTTTT,CASSLARTGITGELFF
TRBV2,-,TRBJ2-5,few,TGTGCCAGCAGTGAAAGGTACCAAGAGACCCAGTACTTC,CASSERYQETQYF
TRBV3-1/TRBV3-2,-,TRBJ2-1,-,TGTGCCAGCAGCCAAGAGGTCCGGGGCGCGAACAATGAGCAGTTCTTC,CASSQEVRGANNEQFF
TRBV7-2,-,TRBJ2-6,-,TGTGCCAGCACTTCCTCTGGGGCCAACGTCCTGACTTTC,CASTSSGANVLTF